This T cell receptor (beta chain) was sequenced for a study of T cells after yellow fever vaccination. The CDR3 totals 12 residues. TCRdb independently ran MiXCR on the 5' RACE reads; one entry per CDR3 protein. The sample contains 450,000 to 650,000 distinct CDR3 sequences, approximately 12% of which appear only once. This specimen consisted of PBMCs, obtained on the day of the yellow fever booster vaccination. The TCR was taken from a man aged 25-45 years who received the YFV17D yellow fever vaccine. V and J are TRBV21-1 and TRBJ1-3. TRBV21-1 is a known pseudogene. The CDR3 is CASSHLWNTIYF. CDR3 DNA: TGTGCCAGCAGCCACCTCTGGAACACCATATATTTT.